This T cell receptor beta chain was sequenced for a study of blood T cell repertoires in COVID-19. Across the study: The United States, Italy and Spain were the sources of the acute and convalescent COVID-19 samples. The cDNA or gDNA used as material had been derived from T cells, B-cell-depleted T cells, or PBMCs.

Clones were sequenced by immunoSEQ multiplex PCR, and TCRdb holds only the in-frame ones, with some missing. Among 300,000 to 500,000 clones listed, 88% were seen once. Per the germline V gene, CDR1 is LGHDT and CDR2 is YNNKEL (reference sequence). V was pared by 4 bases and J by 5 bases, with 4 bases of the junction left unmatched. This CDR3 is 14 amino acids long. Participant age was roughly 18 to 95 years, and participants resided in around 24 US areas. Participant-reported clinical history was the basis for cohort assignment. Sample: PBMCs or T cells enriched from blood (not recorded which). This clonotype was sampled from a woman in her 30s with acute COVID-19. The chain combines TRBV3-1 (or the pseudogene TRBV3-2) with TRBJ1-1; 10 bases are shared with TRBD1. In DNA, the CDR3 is TGTGCCAGCAGCCGACAGGGGGCGGATACTGAAGCTTTCTTT. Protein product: CASSRQGADTEAFF.